This T cell receptor beta chain was captured in a study of shared clonotypes between healthy human individuals. Study background: Each donor's CD8 memory used one plate, CD8 naive two, each CD4 subset three.

The CDR3 runs to 12 residues. V was cut by 4 bases and J by 4 bases, with 6 bases left in between. Germline V CDR1 and CDR2: MNHNY, SVGAGI (reference sequence). Per the original methods: Sequence data from immunoSEQ were junction-only and lacked quality scores; consequently, filtering differed. Measured with immunoSEQ multiplex PCR; TCRdb has only the in-frame clones, and not every one. Clone size and the V and J calls come from that table; the DNA yielded D and trimming. Counted here are roughly 2.4 million clones, 90% to 97% occurring once; the ten biggest clones make up 0.13%. Study conclusions and caveats: Shared across several donors were about 4.6% of the naive CD4 clonotypes. Rarefaction analysis demonstrated incomplete sorted-subset sequencing notwithstanding large depth.

Remarks on this clone: Its antigen is unknown.

The receptor comes from a man between 18 and 35 years old in good health. The chain has TRBV6-6 and TRBJ2-3, with a weak D call TRBD1 (6 bases). Sequenced: naive CD4+ T cells sorted from blood. Noted subset: CD45RA+ positively selected. DNA of the CDR3: TGTGCCAGCAGTTGGACAGCAGATACGCAGTATTTT. Translating it yields CASSWTADTQYF.